This T cell receptor (beta chain) was profiled in a study of molecular identifiers for immune sequencing clone quantification. Study-level points and caveats: Detectable among around 1 million naive cells, according to reports, was Jurkat TCR RNA spiked in from one cell.

Germline-derived CDR1 and CDR2 are SQVTM and ANQGSEA. V lost 0 bases and J 0 bases, leaving 15 bases between the germline ends. This CDR3 contains 17 residues. TCR libraries were built in bulk with a published protocol and specific TCR primers. One entry per CDR3 protein results from TCRdb running MiXCR on the PCR reads. The data hold 400,000 to 600,000 distinct CDR3 sequences, with around 23% observed a single time. About this clonotype itself: The antigen is undetermined. This clone may be a read error of a much larger clone one base away.

J is TRBJ2-1 and V is TRBV29-1, with D maybe TRBD1 (5 bases). This clonotype was sampled from a human donor in good health. Some libraries in this study had Jurkat cell RNA spiked in. The sample taken for sequencing was naive CD8+ T cells from blood, with Jurkat cell RNA spiked in. Subset meaning: FACS-sorted CD8+CD4-CCR7+CD45RA+ naive T cells. CDR3 in DNA: TGCAGCGTTGAAGATCCGGGCAGGGCGAGCTCCTACAATGAGCAGTTCTTC. It translates to CSVEDPGRASSYNEQFF.